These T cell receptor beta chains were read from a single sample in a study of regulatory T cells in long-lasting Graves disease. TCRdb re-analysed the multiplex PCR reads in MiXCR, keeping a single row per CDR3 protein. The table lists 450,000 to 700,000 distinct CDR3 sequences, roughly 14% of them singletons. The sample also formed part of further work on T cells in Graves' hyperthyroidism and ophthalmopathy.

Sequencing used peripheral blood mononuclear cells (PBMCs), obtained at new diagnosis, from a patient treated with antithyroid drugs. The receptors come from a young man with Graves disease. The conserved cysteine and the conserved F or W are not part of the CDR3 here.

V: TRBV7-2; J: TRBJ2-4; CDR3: ASSVNPGLATLAKNIQY
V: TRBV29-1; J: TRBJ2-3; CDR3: SVEDRTSGITDTQY
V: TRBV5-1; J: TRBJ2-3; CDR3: ASTPSSTSSEQY
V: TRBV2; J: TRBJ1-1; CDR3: ASSEAPFPATEAF
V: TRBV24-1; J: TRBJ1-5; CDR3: ATSDSGSGTQPQH
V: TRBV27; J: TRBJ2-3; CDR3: ASSGADTQY
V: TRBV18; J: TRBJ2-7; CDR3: ASSQNRGRLPYNEQY
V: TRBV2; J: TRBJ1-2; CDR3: ASSQRAGRGRYYGYT
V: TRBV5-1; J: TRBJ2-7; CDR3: ASSFSGGRYEQY
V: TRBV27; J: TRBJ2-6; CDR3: ASSRRTDETGANVLT
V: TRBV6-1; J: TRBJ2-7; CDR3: ATTRQGSYEQY
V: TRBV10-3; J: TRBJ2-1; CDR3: AISDALFRGGGNEQF